Listed here are 3 T cell receptor beta chains from one sample, sequenced in a study of blood T cell repertoires in COVID-19. Data came from immunoSEQ multiplex PCR; TCRdb stores just in-frame clones and leaves some out. In the table there are some 200,000 clones, approximately 85% of which are singletons. The sample taken for sequencing was peripheral blood. The receptors here all came from a woman between 65 and 79 years old with COVID-19, enrolled during active disease.

The rearrangement uses TRBV3-1 (or the pseudogene TRBV3-2) and TRBJ2-3; TRBD2 aligns across 8 bases. J lost 5 bases, V lost 6 bases, and 13 bases had no gene match. Per germline, CDR1 LGHDT and CDR2 YNNKEL (reference sequence). This CDR3 spans 16 amino acids. The CDR3 reads CASSLTPGLGKDTQYF. The DNA for the CDR3 is TGTGCCAGCAGTCTCACCCCGGGACTAGGAAAAGATACGCAGTATTTT.

The chain employs TRBV11-2 and TRBJ1-6; TRBD1 agrees at 8 bases. V gave up 0 bases and J gave up 14 bases; unmatched junction bases: 3. The CDR3 loop spans 13 amino acids. Germline CDR1 and CDR2: SGHAT and FQNNGV. The CDR3 nucleotides are TGTGCCAGCAGCTTAGAGACGGACAGGGCCCTCCACTTT. This translates into CASSLETDRALHF.

The chain is built from TRBV5-1 and TRBJ1-1; D gene unclear. The V end lost 0 bases, the J end lost 1 base, and 10 bases lay between the germline ends. The CDR3 is 15 residues long. Per the germline V gene, CDR1 is SGHRS and CDR2 is YFSETQ. The CDR3 is CASSLDLAGNTEAFF. For the CDR3, the DNA is TGCGCCAGCAGCTTGGACCTCGCAGGGAACACTGAAGCTTTCTTT.